The 19 T cell receptor beta chains listed next were all sequenced from one sample in a study of T cell responses to AZD1222 COVID-19 vaccine. Only in-frame clones appear in the TCRdb table, and some are missing; sequencing was by immunoSEQ multiplex PCR. The sample contains 180,000 or so clones, around 90% of which appear only once. Sequencing used peripheral blood, obtained 28 days after the second dose of the MenACWY control vaccine. The receptors originated from an adult who received the MenACWY meningococcal vaccine as a control.

The chain carries TRBV4-3 and TRBJ2-1; D is uncertain. This CDR3 region has 15 residues. Germline V gives CDR1 LGHNA, CDR2 YSLEER. Trimming left V 1 base short and J 6 bases short, with 13 bases between. This CDR3 reads CASSQVRNSINEQFF. For the CDR3, the DNA is TGCGCCAGCAGCCAAGTAAGGAATTCAATCAATGAGCAGTTCTTC.

V is TRBV4-2 and J is TRBJ2-7; D is perhaps TRBD1 (6 bases). V was cut by 1 base and J by 2 bases, with 15 bases left in between. The V gene's germline CDR1 is LGHNA and CDR2 YNFKEQ. The CDR3 length is 16 residues. In DNA, the CDR3 is TGTGCCAGCAGCCAAGTTTCTGGGGGCTCTCCCTACGAGCAGTACTTC. It specifies CASSQVSGGSPYEQYF.

This clone was counted a few times. V usage is TRBV7-3 and J usage is TRBJ2-7; 12 bases match TRBD2. The CDR3 has 15 residues. CDR1 and CDR2 from the germline V gene are SGHTA and FQGTGA. The V segment lost 5 bases and the J segment 2 bases; nucleotides outside the gene matches: 4. The CDR3 loop is CASSRGTSGPYEQYF. In DNA, the CDR3 is TGTGCCAGCAGCCGGGGGACTAGCGGGCCCTACGAGCAGTACTTC.

On this clone: This sample also contains other DNA sequences that code for the same CDR3. The CDR3 is CASSLDSFSGNTIYF. The CDR3, as DNA: TGTGCCAGCAGCTTGGACAGTTTCTCTGGAAACACCATATATTTT. The chain employs TRBV5-4 and TRBJ1-3; no firm D call. Trimming removed 0 bases at V and 0 bases at J, with 7 bases between. The CDR3 totals 15 residues. Germline assignment: CDR1 SGHNT and CDR2 YYREEE (reference sequence).

V usage is TRBV24-1 and J usage is TRBJ1-1; the D gene is possibly TRBD1 (6 bases). Trimming pared 5 bases from V and 4 bases from J, leaving 7 bases between. The germline V gene encodes CDR1 KGHDR and CDR2 SFDVKD. The CDR3 is 12 residues long. CDR3 loop: CATSAGATEAFF. The DNA for the CDR3 is TGTGCCACCAGTGCAGGGGCCACTGAAGCTTTCTTT.

The chain uses TRBV24-1 and TRBJ2-7; a possible D gene is TRBD2 (5 bases). The CDR3 contains 13 residues. Per the germline V gene, CDR1 is KGHDR and CDR2 is SFDVKD. The ends were cut back, 5 bases at V and 0 bases at J, with 7 bases in the middle. The CDR3 DNA is TGTGCCACCAGTGTAGAGGGCTCCTACGAGCAGTACTTC. It encodes CATSVEGSYEQYF.

This clone came up a few times. The V gene is TRBV2, the J gene TRBJ1-6; the D is unclear. With 5 bases removed from V and 7 bases from J, the gap between germline ends came to 3 bases. The CDR3 length is 11 residues. Germline lookup yields CDR1 SNHLY and CDR2 FYNNEI. The CDR3 region is CASSRNSPLHF. CDR3 in DNA: TGTGCCAGCAGTCGGAATTCACCCCTCCACTTT.

CDR3 coding DNA: TGTGCCAGCAATTCTCGCAGGGACCAAGAGACCCAGTACTTC. It specifies CASNSRRDQETQYF. This rearrangement joins TRBV27 to TRBJ2-5, with D perhaps matching TRBD1 (5 bases). The CDR3 has 14 residues. Trimming took off 7 bases at V and 0 bases at J, with 12 bases between the two ends. In germline, CDR1 is MNHEY, CDR2 SMNVEV (reference sequence).

The chain carries TRBV6-5 and TRBJ1-3; D possibly corresponds to TRBD1 (6 bases). V was shortened by 4 bases and J by 2 bases, with 12 bases between the two germline ends. The V gene's germline CDR1 is MNHEY and CDR2 SVGAGI. The CDR3 consists of 15 residues. For the CDR3, the DNA is TGTGCCAGCAGTTTGACAGGAAAACCTGGAAACACCATATATTTT. It yields the protein CASSLTGKPGNTIYF.

V gene TRBV29-1 combines with J gene TRBJ1-2, with 8 bases identical to TRBD1. Per the germline V gene, CDR1 is SQVTM and CDR2 is ANQGSEA. There are 14 residues in the CDR3. Trimming at V came to 4 bases and at J to 4 bases, leaving 8 bases not matched to a gene. The CDR3, as DNA: TGCAGCGTTGTAGTTGGACAGGGAGGCTATGGCTACACCTTC. It codes for CSVVVGQGGYGYTF.

The chain employs TRBV30 and TRBJ1-2; 7 nucleotides match TRBD1. Losses at the gene ends were 1 base for V and 5 bases for J; bases not matched to a gene: 4. The CDR3 is made up of 13 amino acids. The germline V gene has CDR1 GTSNPN and CDR2 SVGIG (reference sequence). As DNA, the CDR3 is TGTGCCTGGAGTGGGACAGGACTGTATGGCTACACCTTC. Translating gives CAWSGTGLYGYTF.

The chain couples TRBV12-2 to TRBJ1-1; TRBD1 is taken as the D call from the table, unchecked against the DNA. TRBV12-2 is shown as a pseudogene. There are 16 residues in the CDR3. CDR3 residues: CASRLPQQGWDTEAFF. CDR3 nucleotides: TGTGCAAGTCGCTTACCCCAGCAGGGATGGGACACTGAAGCTTTCTTT.

V usage is TRBV29-1 and J usage is TRBJ2-7; D ambiguous. This CDR3 spans 13 amino acids. V lost 4 bases and J 2 bases, leaving 12 bases between the germline ends. Germline CDR1 SQVTM, CDR2 ANQGSEA. The CDR3 DNA reads as TGCAGCGTTGCGAGCGCATCCGCCTACGAGCAGTACTTC. This codes for CSVASASAYEQYF.

The CDR3 region has the DNA TGTGCCAGTAGTATCTGGGCTAGCGGGATCTCCTCCTACAATGAGCAGTTCTTC. Its protein is CASSIWASGISSYNEQFF. The chain combines TRBV19 with TRBJ2-1; 9 bases map to TRBD2. Germline trimming cut 3 bases from V and 0 bases from J; bases unmatched to any gene: 9. The CDR3 has 18 residues. The germline gives CDR1 LNHDA, CDR2 SQIVND (reference sequence).

The V call is TRBV27, the J call TRBJ1-1, with D possibly matching TRBD1 (6 bases). This CDR3 contains 12 residues. Germline loops: CDR1 MNHEY, CDR2 SMNVEV (reference sequence). Trimming pared 5 bases from V and 5 bases from J, leaving 9 bases between. The CDR3 nucleotides are TGTGCCAGCAGTACAGGGCCAACTGAAGCTTTCTTT. Its protein product is CASSTGPTEAFF.

V usage is TRBV5-1 and J usage is TRBJ1-2; the D gene is possibly TRBD1 (6 bases). The CDR3 is 14 residues long. Germline V lookup: CDR1 SGHRS, CDR2 YFSETQ. Trimming stripped 4 bases from V and 4 bases from J, with 14 bases between. CDR3 nucleotides: TGCGCCAGCAGCCCCGGACAGCCGTCCTATGGCTACACCTTC. It specifies CASSPGQPSYGYTF.

The genes are TRBV27 and TRBJ1-5; D is unresolved. Deletions cut 6 bases from V and 1 base from J, with 10 bases between. The CDR3 contains 14 residues. Germline-derived CDR1 and CDR2 are MNHEY and SMNVEV (reference sequence). The CDR3 spells CASSSIGSNQPQHF. CDR3 coding DNA: TGTGCCAGCAGCTCGATAGGAAGCAATCAGCCCCAGCATTTT.

The chain combines TRBV7-2 with TRBJ2-7, with D perhaps being TRBD1 or TRBD2 (5 bases each). Germline loops: CDR1 SGHTA, CDR2 FQGNSA. Trimming removed 3 bases from V and 1 base from J, with 10 bases in between. The CDR3 spans 14 residues. CDR3 nucleotides: TGTGCCAGCAGCTTTCAGGGAGCATCCTACGAGCAGTACTTC. Amino acid sequence: CASSFQGASYEQYF.

In DNA form, the CDR3 reads TGCGCCAGCAGTGAGTCACGCCAAGCGGGAGGCCCGTTCTTC. This sequence encodes CASSESRQAGGPFF. V is TRBV10-2 and J is TRBJ2-1, with 9 bases lining up with TRBD2. V trimming: 0 bases; J trimming: 15 bases; junction bases outside the gene matches: 9. CDR1 and CDR2 (germline): WSHSY, SAAADI. This CDR3 is built from 14 residues.